The 10 T cell receptor beta chains listed next were all sequenced from one sample in a study of vaccination and CD4 T cells after COVID-19. Their antigens remain unidentified. The treatment is: approximately nine-day PBMC culture with coronavirus spike peptide pools or control peptides (ViraFEST assay). Researchers used the Oncomine TCR Beta short-read assay to sequence DNA from cultured CD4+ T cells. TCRdb itself ran the PCR reads through MiXCR, one entry per CDR3 protein. The sample contains roughly 9,500 distinct CDR3 sequences, about 65% of which appear only once. The sequenced material came from CD4+ T cells from blood, cultured in vitro. These TCRs come from a human donor who had recovered from COVID-19.

Comments on this clonotype: This may be a read error, as it is one base from a much larger clone. Because the CDR3 is missing its conserved closing phenylalanine or tryptophan, this is likely a read error. This rearrangement joins TRBV20-1 to TRBJ2-3, with D perhaps TRBD2 (6 bases). With 6 bases removed from V and 0 bases from J, the gap between germline ends came to 13 bases. There are 14 residues in the CDR3. Germline assignment: CDR1 DFQATT and CDR2 SNEGSKA (reference sequence). The CDR3 DNA sequence: TGCAGTGCACAAGGCAGCGGGAGCACAGATACGCAGTATTCT. Amino acids: CSAQGSGSTDTQYS.

The chain links TRBV6-2 or TRBV6-3 to TRBJ2-2; TRBD1 or TRBD2 may be the D gene (5 bases each). The V gene's germline CDR1 is MNHEY and CDR2 SVGEGT. With 5 bases removed from V and 0 bases from J, the gap between germline ends came to 16 bases. The CDR3 has 17 residues. The CDR3 sequence is CASSRPGPRSNTGELFF. CDR3 nucleotides: TGTGCCAGCAGTCGACCGGGACCACGCTCGAACACCGGGGAGCTGTTTTTT.

This clonotype was observed a single time. The J gene is TRBJ2-7, the V gene TRBV7-2, with D uncertain. The V gene lost 1 base and the J gene lost 11 bases, with 18 bases spanning the gap. Germline CDR1 is SGHTA and CDR2 is FQGNSA. The CDR3 is made up of 14 amino acids. CDR3 loop: CASSLDSGSSIKYF. The CDR3 coding sequence is TGTGCCAGCAGCTTAGATTCGGGTAGTAGCATTAAGTACTTC.

This rearrangement joins TRBV5-1 to TRBJ2-5; perhaps TRBD1 as D (8 bases). CDR3 length: 15 amino acids. Per germline, CDR1 SGHRS and CDR2 YFSETQ. V lost 3 bases and J lost 2, with 14 bases in between. The CDR3 coding sequence is TGCGCCAGCAGCTGGACAGGGAGGGAACAAGAGACCCAGTACTTC. This sequence encodes CASSWTGREQETQYF.

This clonotype was detected once. The rearrangement links TRBV12-3 or TRBV12-4 to TRBJ2-3, with D hard to call. CDR3 length: 14 amino acids. Trimming pared 3 bases from V and 6 bases from J, leaving 13 bases between. This CDR3 is CASSLGMTRDTQYF. CDR3 nucleotides: TGTGCCAGCAGTTTGGGAATGACGCGGGATACGCAGTATTTT.

The chain uses TRBV10-3 and TRBJ1-1; a possible D gene is TRBD1 (6 bases). The CDR3 contains 17 residues. Germline V gene lookup returns CDR1 ENHRY and CDR2 SYGVKD. Between the trimmed V and J ends, which lost 5 bases and 1 base, there was a span of 20 bases. CDR3 sequence: CAISPMGRKQGNTEAFF. The CDR3 DNA reads as TGTGCCATCAGTCCTATGGGGAGGAAACAGGGGAACACTGAAGCTTTCTTT.

The chain couples TRBV28 to TRBJ1-2; D is possibly TRBD1 (6 bases). The V gene's germline CDR1 is MDHEN and CDR2 SYDVKM. This CDR3 contains 14 residues. V lost 7 bases, J lost 5 bases, and 17 bases lay in between. CDR3: CASTRIGTQYGYTF. CDR3 nucleotide sequence: TGTGCCAGCACCCGAATCGGGACACAATATGGCTACACCTTC.

This clonotype has more than one count but fewer than ten. The gene calls are TRBV20-1 and TRBJ1-6, with D perhaps matching TRBD1 (6 bases). CDR3 length: 16 residues. The germline V gene has CDR1 DFQATT and CDR2 SNEGSKA (reference sequence). Trimming removed 1 base from V and 8 bases from J, with 18 bases in between. CDR3 in amino acids: CSARVMRTVRDSPLHF. The CDR3 DNA follows: TGCAGTGCTAGAGTTATGCGGACAGTCCGGGATTCACCCCTCCACTTT.

This clonotype was seen a handful of times. The rearrangement joins TRBV6-5 to TRBJ1-2; D is unresolved. V was shortened by 0 bases and J by 3 bases, with 11 bases between the two germline ends. This CDR3 comprises 15 residues. CDR1 and CDR2 from the germline V gene are MNHEY and SVGAGI. CDR3 nucleotides: TGTGCCAGCAGTTACTCCGGGGAGAGGCACTATGGCTACACCTTC. This gives the protein CASSYSGERHYGYTF.

The chain employs TRBV20-1 and TRBJ2-1, with 8 bases identical to TRBD2. The CDR3 is 20 residues long. Per germline, CDR1 DFQATT and CDR2 SNEGSKA (reference sequence). The junction had 18 bases not matched to a gene; V was cut back by 0 bases and J by 2 bases. CDR3 nucleotide sequence: TGCAGTGCTAGAGAGGGGGTTAGCGGACTAGCTGATACCACCTACAATGAGCAGTTCTTC. Protein product: CSAREGVSGLADTTYNEQFF.